The 20 T cell receptor beta chains presented below share a single source sample, sequenced in a study of blood T cell repertoires in COVID-19. Measured with immunoSEQ multiplex PCR; TCRdb has only the in-frame clones, and not every one. The sample holds about 74,000 clones, roughly 85% seen once. The specimen sequenced was peripheral blood. These receptors originate from a man aged 45-60 years with acute or convalescent COVID-19.

The V and J genes are TRBV7-2 and TRBJ1-5; tentative D call: TRBD1 (5 bases). Deletions cut 6 bases from V and 6 bases from J, with 15 bases between. The CDR3 extends over 14 amino acids. Germline V gives CDR1 SGHTA, CDR2 FQGNSA. CDR3 in amino acids: CASSFKLGGQPQHF. CDR3 DNA sequence: TGTGCCAGCAGTTTCAAACTGGGGGGTCAGCCCCAGCATTTT.

The rearrangement links TRBV19 to TRBJ1-1; D uncertain. V was shortened by 6 bases and J by 5 bases, with 19 bases between the two germline ends. This CDR3 is 15 amino acids long. Germline-derived CDR1 and CDR2 are LNHDA and SQIVND (reference sequence). The CDR3 DNA is TGTGCCAGTAGGCCGACCGGTGGAGGGTTAACTGAAGCTTTCTTT. Protein: CASRPTGGGLTEAFF.

This clone appeared a single time. The chain carries TRBV6-1 and TRBJ2-7; 10 bases are a match to TRBD1. This CDR3 has 14 residues. The germline CDR1 and CDR2 sequences are MNHNS and SASEGT. With 3 bases clipped from V and 2 bases from J, the junction kept 1 base outside the gene matches. CDR3 in amino acids: CASSDGQGAYEQYV. CDR3 nucleotides: TGTGCCAGCAGTGATGGACAGGGGGCCTACGAGCAGTACGTC.

The chain links TRBV4-1 to TRBJ2-7; D is perhaps TRBD1 (6 bases). V was cut by 4 bases and J by 6 bases, with 10 bases left in between. There are 12 residues in the CDR3. Germline V lookup: CDR1 MGHRA, CDR2 YSYEKL. As DNA, the CDR3 is TGCGCCAGCAGCCCCGGACAGACCGAGCAGTACTTC. Its translation: CASSPGQTEQYF.

This CDR3 reads CASSGQVITEAFF. In nucleotides, the CDR3 is TGTGCCAGCAGTGGACAAGTAATAACTGAAGCTTTCTTT. This chain uses TRBV2 with TRBJ1-1; no firm D call. CDR1 and CDR2 from the germline V gene are SNHLY and FYNNEI. The CDR3 runs 13 residues. V shed 4 bases and J shed 5 bases, with 11 bases lying between them.

V and J are TRBV10-2 and TRBJ2-1, with 7 bases fitting TRBD1. The CDR3 is made up of 15 amino acids. Germline trimming cut 3 bases from V and 4 bases from J; bases unmatched to any gene: 6. CDR1 WSHSY and CDR2 SAAADI come from the germline V gene. CDR3: CASSDWDRLYNEQFF. The CDR3 DNA is TGCGCCAGCAGTGACTGGGACAGATTATACAATGAGCAGTTCTTC.

The chain links TRBV7-6 to TRBJ2-3; 8 bases map to TRBD1. From germline, CDR1 is SGHVS and CDR2 FNYEAQ. CDR3 length: 16 amino acids. Trimming at V came to 4 bases and at J to 2 bases, leaving 8 bases not matched to a gene. This chain's CDR3 is CASSYRTGWDTDTQYF. Here the CDR3 DNA reads TGTGCCAGCAGCTATAGGACAGGGTGGGACACAGATACGCAGTATTTT.

The chain employs TRBV9 and TRBJ2-2; 13 bases line up with TRBD2. With 4 bases clipped from V and 4 bases from J, the junction kept 4 bases outside the gene matches. The CDR3 contains 16 residues. Germline assignment: CDR1 SGDLS and CDR2 YYNGEE. The CDR3 nucleotides read TGTGCCAGCAGCCCACTAGCGGGGGGGATCACCGGGGAGCTGTTTTTT. It specifies CASSPLAGGITGELFF.

The chain combines TRBV6-6 with TRBJ2-1; 9 bases agree with TRBD1. CDR1 is MNHNY, CDR2 SVGAGI, per germline (reference sequence). Trimming took 5 bases from V and 6 from J; bases not matched to a gene: 11. The CDR3 has 16 residues. The CDR3 protein is CASSRMTGGISNEQFF. For the CDR3, the DNA is TGTGCCAGCAGTAGGATGACAGGGGGGATTTCCAATGAGCAGTTCTTC.

The chain has TRBV11-1 and TRBJ2-2; 7 bases match TRBD1. Germline-derived CDR1 and CDR2 are SGHAT and FQDESV (reference sequence). The V gene end was trimmed by 4 bases and the J gene end by 1 base; junction bases not matched to a gene: 6. This CDR3 region has 16 residues. CDR3 nucleotides: TGTGCCAGCAGCTCACAGGGGAGTGGGAACACCGGGGAGCTGTTTTTT. It encodes CASSSQGSGNTGELFF.

The chain is built from TRBV5-1 and TRBJ2-7; 9 bases align to TRBD2. V lost 1 base and J lost 5; bases outside the gene matches: 7. The germline CDR1 and CDR2 sequences are SGHRS and YFSETQ. This CDR3 contains 15 residues. CDR3 sequence reads: CASSLSASGANEQYF. In nucleotides, the CDR3 is TGCGCCAGCAGCTTGTCGGCTAGCGGGGCTAACGAGCAGTACTTC.

A word on this clone: The sample carries other DNA sequences with the same CDR3. This chain uses TRBV4-2 with TRBJ2-5, with 8 bases identical to TRBD1. With 0 bases clipped from V and 5 bases from J, the junction kept 5 bases outside the gene matches. Germline values: CDR1 LGHNA, CDR2 YNFKEQ. The CDR3 spans 15 residues. The CDR3 sequence is CASSQDGQGTETQYF. The CDR3 region has the DNA TGTGCCAGCAGCCAAGACGGACAGGGAACCGAGACCCAGTACTTC.

This chain connects TRBV5-1 to TRBJ2-7, with TRBD1 matching over 10 bases. V shed 1 base and J 6 bases; nucleotides not matched to a gene: 1. CDR1 and CDR2 from the germline V gene are SGHRS and YFSETQ. CDR3 size: 13 residues. In DNA, the CDR3 is TGCGCCAGCAGCTTGCGACAGGGGGCCGAGCAGTACTTC. It is translated as CASSLRQGAEQYF.

The CDR3 here is CASSRDSIGTQYF. DNA for the CDR3: TGTGCCAGCAGCCGGGACAGTATCGGCACCCAGTACTTC. J is TRBJ2-5 and V is TRBV11-3, with 7 bases identical to TRBD1. Trimming cost V 5 bases and J 8 bases; bases outside gene matches: 8. The CDR3 has 13 residues. Germline CDR1 SGHNT, CDR2 YENEEA.

The chain recombines TRBV25-1 with TRBJ1-2; D possibly corresponds to TRBD1 (6 bases). The CDR3 runs 12 residues. CDR1 is MGHDK, CDR2 SYGVNS, per germline. The V and J ends lost 6 bases and 7 bases respectively, with 12 bases between them. The CDR3 region has the DNA TGTGCCAGCAGGCCAGGGGCGGGTGGCTACACCTTC. It encodes CASRPGAGGYTF.

The gene calls are TRBV11-2 and TRBJ2-3, with unresolved D. CDR1 is SGHAT and CDR2 is FQNNGV in the germline V gene. The CDR3 has 15 residues. V was cut by 0 bases and J by 2 bases, with 9 bases left in between. CDR3 region: CASSLDVLNTDTQYF. The CDR3 region has the DNA TGTGCCAGCAGCTTAGATGTTTTAAACACAGATACGCAGTATTTT.

The chain has TRBV5-8 and TRBJ2-4; 16 bases agree with TRBD2. The germline CDR1 and CDR2 sequences are SGHTS and YDEGEE. This CDR3 is 18 amino acids long. Trimming at V came to 3 bases and at J to 0 bases, leaving 3 bases not matched to a gene. For the CDR3, the DNA is TGTGCCAGCAGCTCGGGACTAGCGGGGGGGGTAGCCAAAAACATTCAGTACTTC. Protein: CASSSGLAGGVAKNIQYF.

The chain links TRBV11-2 to TRBJ2-5; the D is unclear. V gave up 3 bases and J gave up 7 bases, with 6 bases separating them. The CDR3 is 11 residues long. Germline V lookup: CDR1 SGHAT, CDR2 FQNNGV. The CDR3 is CASSLVGTQYF. The CDR3 DNA follows: TGTGCCAGCAGCTTGGTCGGGACCCAGTACTTC. The full variable domain, completed using reference TRBV11-2 and TRBJ2-5, is EAGVAQSPRYKIIEKRQSVAFWCNPISGHATLYWYQQILGQGPKLLIQFQNNGVVDDSQLPKDRFSAERLKGVDSTLKIQPAKLEDSAVYLCASSLVGTQYFGPGTRLLVL.

This clone was found once. The rearrangement joins TRBV5-1 to TRBJ2-7, with TRBD1 matching 7 bases. CDR3 size: 15 residues. CDR1 is SGHRS and CDR2 is YFSETQ in the germline V gene. Germline trimming cut 4 bases from V and 0 bases from J; bases unmatched to any gene: 7. This chain's CDR3 is CASSGGQFSSYEQYF. CDR3 bases: TGCGCCAGCAGCGGGGGACAGTTTAGCTCCTACGAGCAGTACTTC.

This clone was seen just once. V and J are TRBV19 and TRBJ2-2, with a weak D call TRBD1 (7 bases). Germline CDR1 LNHDA, CDR2 SQIVND (reference sequence). The CDR3 covers 16 residues. Trimming took 7 bases from V and 7 from J, leaving 22 bases between them. CDR3 nucleotides: TGTGCCAGTACCCGTGGAGGGACAGAACTCTACGGGGAGCTGTTTTTT. This gives the protein CASTRGGTELYGELFF.